This T cell receptor beta chain was sequenced during a study of human T cells and chemical hapten exposure. The study, taken as a whole, reports: Among TCRs, those above 1 in 1000 frequency were unaffected by DPC sensitization.

In this sample, this clonotype turned up many times. As yet, its antigen is unknown. In the library, unique molecular identifiers were attached to individual cDNA molecules. MiXCR, run by TCRdb on the RACE reads, gives a single entry per CDR3 protein. The sample includes more than 250,000 distinct CDR3 sequences, 7% to 10% of them seen just once. Time point here: pre-sensitization, week 0. Treatment reported: therapeutic diphenylcyclopropenone sensitization with weekly scalp DPC. This clonotype was obtained from a woman in her 40s with alopecia areata. Some clones in this sample may be carry-over from other donors' samples. The material was whole blood, obtained in connection with sensitization to the hapten diphenylcyclopropenone (DPC).

The CDR3 protein is CAISEPGTGATGELFF. The CDR3 DNA sequence: TGTGCCATCAGTGAGCCCGGGACAGGGGCCACCGGGGAGCTGTTTTTT. The rearrangement joins TRBV10-3 to TRBJ2-2; 10 bases fit TRBD1. The CDR3 loop spans 16 amino acids. V lost 2 bases to trimming and J lost 4 bases; unmatched junction nucleotides: 4. Germline CDR1 ENHRY, CDR2 SYGVKD.